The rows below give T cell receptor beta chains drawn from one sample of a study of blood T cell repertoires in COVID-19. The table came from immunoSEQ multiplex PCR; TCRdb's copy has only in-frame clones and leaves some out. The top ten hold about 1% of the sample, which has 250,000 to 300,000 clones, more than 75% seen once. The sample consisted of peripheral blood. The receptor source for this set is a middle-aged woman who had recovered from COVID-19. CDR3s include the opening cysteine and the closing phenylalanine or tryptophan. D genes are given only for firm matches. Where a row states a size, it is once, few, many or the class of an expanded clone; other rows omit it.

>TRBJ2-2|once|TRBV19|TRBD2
CASTSGLAGAGELFF
TGTGCCAGTACCTCGGGACTAGCGGGAGCCGGGGAGCTGTTTTTT
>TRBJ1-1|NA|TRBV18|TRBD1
CASSATGATEAFF
TGTGCCAGCTCAGCAACAGGGGCCACTGAAGCTTTCTTT
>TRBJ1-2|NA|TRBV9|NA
CASSVGAGQHGGYTF
TGTGCCAGCAGCGTAGGAGCGGGGCAGCATGGTGGCTACACCTTC
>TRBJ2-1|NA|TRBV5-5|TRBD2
CASSLAPTSGYYNEQFF
TGTGCCAGCAGCTTGGCGCCGACTAGCGGATATTACAATGAGCAGTTCTTC
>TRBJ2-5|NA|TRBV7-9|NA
CASTSGGTQYF
TGTGCCAGCACCTCCGGGGGGACCCAGTACTTC
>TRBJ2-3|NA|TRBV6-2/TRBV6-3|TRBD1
CASSPGTGGGADTQYF
TGTGCCAGCAGCCCCGGGACAGGGGGCGGCGCAGATACGCAGTATTTT
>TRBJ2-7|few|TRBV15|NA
CATSPLAPVAYEQYF
TGTGCCACCAGCCCCCTAGCCCCTGTAGCGTACGAGCAGTACTTC
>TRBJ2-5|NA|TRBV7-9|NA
CASSPDTKETQYF
TGTGCCAGCAGCCCGGACACAAAAGAGACCCAGTACTTC
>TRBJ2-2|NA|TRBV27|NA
CASSLGVGELFF
TGTGCCAGCAGCCTAGGGGTCGGGGAGCTGTTTTTT
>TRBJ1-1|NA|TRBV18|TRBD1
CASSRDRAEAFF
TGTGCCAGCTCACGAGACAGGGCTGAAGCTTTCTTT
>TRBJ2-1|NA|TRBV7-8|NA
CASSLYRGIYNEQFF
TGTGCCAGCAGCTTATATCGGGGGATCTACAATGAGCAGTTCTTC
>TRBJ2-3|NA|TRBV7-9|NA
CASSPRVAADTQYF
TGTGCCAGCAGCCCCAGGGTAGCGGCAGATACGCAGTATTTT
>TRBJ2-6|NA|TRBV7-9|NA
CASSPTGRGANVLTF
TGTGCCAGCAGCCCCACAGGGCGGGGGGCCAACGTCCTGACTTTC
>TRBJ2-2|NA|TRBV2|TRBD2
CASIWGGDGTGELFF
TGTGCCAGCATCTGGGGGGGAGACGGGACCGGGGAGCTGTTTTTT